This is a list of T cell receptor beta chains from one sample in a study of T-cell reconstitution after alpha-beta-depleted transplantation in children. One entry per CDR3 protein results from TCRdb running MiXCR on the PCR reads. The table includes roughly 400,000 distinct CDR3 sequences, roughly 20% detected once. The sequencing used PBMCs from the stem cell graft donor, collected from the stem cell graft. All receptors derive from a human donor who donated a stem cell graft to a child with acute myeloid leukemia. CDR3s include the opening cysteine and the closing phenylalanine or tryptophan. D genes are given only for firm matches. Size values are once, few and many counts, or a class for expanded clones, and some rows have none.

TRBV4-1	.	14	few	TRBJ2-7	CASSQDALAYEQYF	TGCGCCAGCAGCCAAGATGCCTTAGCCTACGAGCAGTACTTC
TRBV29-1	TRBD1	13	many	TRBJ1-2	CSVESGGAYGYTF	TGCAGCGTTGAATCAGGGGGCGCCTATGGCTACACCTTC
TRBV29-1	TRBD2	13	many	TRBJ2-7	CSVHKGGGYEQYF	TGCAGCGTTCACAAGGGCGGGGGCTACGAGCAGTACTTC
TRBV29-1	.	13	many	TRBJ2-1	CSVPRPGSDEQFF	TGCAGCGTCCCAAGGCCGGGTAGCGATGAGCAGTTCTTC
TRBV6-1	TRBD2	14	.	TRBJ2-7	CASRLAGGRYEQYF	TGTGCCAGCAGGCTAGCGGGAGGGCGGTACGAGCAGTACTTC
TRBV20-1	.	15	few	TRBJ1-5	CSARMGLEGNQPQHF	TGCAGTGCTAGAATGGGACTCGAAGGTAATCAGCCCCAGCATTTT
TRBV18	TRBD1	14	many	TRBJ2-7	CASSLGQGSRGQYF	TGTGCCAGCTCACTGGGACAGGGGAGTCGGGGGCAGTACTTC
TRBV6-5	TRBD2	15	few	TRBJ2-2	CASSLVGGGTGELFF	TGTGCCAGCAGTTTAGTCGGGGGGGGCACCGGGGAGCTGTTTTTT
TRBV24-1	.	16	.	TRBJ2-1	CATSEYSGRSYNEQFF	TGTGCCACCAGTGAATATAGCGGACGCTCCTACAATGAGCAGTTCTTC
TRBV7-3	.	17	few	TRBJ2-1	CASSFVKVRPENYEQFF	TGTGCCAGCAGCTTCGTAAAAGTACGGCCCGAGAATTATGAGCAGTTCTTC
TRBV20-1	.	13	.	TRBJ1-1	CSARSDANTEAFF	TGCAGTGCTAGGTCGGACGCGAACACTGAAGCTTTCTTT
TRBV7-9	.	11	few	TRBJ2-1	CASSFGQEQFF	TGTGCCAGCAGCTTCGGGCAGGAGCAGTTCTTC
TRBV29-1	TRBD1	12	.	TRBJ2-2	CSTRQGAGELFF	TGCAGCACGCGCCAGGGGGCCGGGGAGCTGTTTTTT
TRBV25-1	.	14	.	TRBJ1-4	CASGRPGGNEKLFF	TGTGCCAGCGGGAGACCCGGGGGTAATGAAAAACTGTTTTTT
TRBV12-3/TRBV12-4	.	14	many	TRBJ1-2	CASSLWGKGHGYTF	TGTGCCAGCAGTTTGTGGGGTAAAGGGCATGGCTACACCTTC
TRBV20-1	.	16	.	TRBJ2-1	CSARDRGSPTYNEQFF	TGCAGTGCTAGAGATCGGGGCAGTCCGACCTACAATGAGCAGTTCTTC
TRBV28	TRBD2	14	.	TRBJ2-3	CASSFWGRADTQYF	TGTGCCAGCAGTTTCTGGGGGAGGGCAGATACGCAGTATTTT
TRBV29-1	.	14	many	TRBJ1-5	CSVAPGESNQPQHF	TGCAGCGTGGCCCCGGGTGAGAGCAATCAGCCCCAGCATTTT
TRBV6-2/TRBV6-3	.	15	.	TRBJ1-4	CASSFQIATNEKLFF	TGTGCCAGCAGTTTCCAGATTGCAACTAATGAAAAACTGTTTTTT
TRBV5-1	.	15	.	TRBJ2-4	CASSLGRQPKNIQYF	TGCGCCAGCAGCTTGGGCCGGCAACCCAAAAACATTCAGTACTTC
TRBV12-3/TRBV12-4	.	13	.	TRBJ2-7	CASREGLTYEQYF	TGTGCCAGCAGGGAGGGTCTGACCTACGAGCAGTACTTC
TRBV20-1	TRBD2	13	.	TRBJ2-5	CSERREAQETQYF	TGCAGTGAACGGCGGGAGGCCCAAGAGACCCAGTACTTC
TRBV10-3	.	13	.	TRBJ1-2	CAIQKKLNYGYTF	TGTGCCATCCAGAAAAAATTAAACTATGGCTACACCTTC
TRBV4-1	TRBD2	17	.	TRBJ2-2	CASSQGGLAGGGGELFF	TGCGCCAGCAGCCAAGGGGGACTAGCGGGAGGTGGCGGGGAGCTGTTTTTT
TRBV20-1	.	15	few	TRBJ1-5	CSARDRDRRNQPQHF	TGCAGTGCTAGAGACAGGGATAGGCGCAATCAGCCCCAGCATTTT
TRBV28	TRBD2	16	many	TRBJ2-1	CASSTIGTSSHNEQFF	TGTGCCAGCAGTACAATCGGGACTAGCAGCCACAATGAGCAGTTCTTC
TRBV4-3	TRBD2	16	.	TRBJ2-2	CASSQTSGRVGGELFF	TGCGCCAGCAGCCAAACCAGCGGGAGGGTTGGTGGGGAGCTGTTTTTT
TRBV20-1	.	14	few	TRBJ2-1	CSAFPPRTYNEQFF	TGCAGTGCTTTCCCCCCAAGAACCTACAATGAGCAGTTCTTC